These T cell receptor beta chains were read from a single sample in a study of shared clonotypes between healthy human individuals. Sequencing used immunoSEQ multiplex PCR; TCRdb keeps in-frame clones, though not all of them. This sample has about 1 million clones; more than 60% occur once, and the top ten carry roughly 1.5%. The sequencing input was memory CD4+ T cells sorted from blood. The receptors were sampled from a man younger than 35 in good health. The conserved cysteine and the conserved F or W are not part of the CDR3 here.

v_call	j_call	cdr3_aa
TRBV15	TRBJ2-5	ATSRDQGRGAETQY
TRBV9	TRBJ2-2	ASGGQGNTGELF
TRBV6-1	TRBJ2-3	ASSENFPGGGADTQY
TRBV5-1	TRBJ2-1	ASSLSGGDYNEQF
TRBV25-1	TRBJ1-6	ASSAPGPLVASPLH
TRBV9	TRBJ2-1	ASSVAGSNNEQF
TRBV6-5	TRBJ2-5	ASSYSPAGVKETQY
TRBV18	TRBJ2-7	ASSMVPDEQY
TRBV7-8	TRBJ2-7	ASSFSGPSSYEQY
TRBV19	TRBJ1-1	ASSMMRGLGGTEAF
TRBV11-2	TRBJ1-1	ASSLARIGNTEAF
TRBV18	TRBJ2-7	ASSTGTGMPYEQY
TRBV5-1	TRBJ2-2	ASSWEPGELF
TRBV7-2	TRBJ1-2	ASSYAQAHGYT
TRBV2	TRBJ2-1	ASNSGLANEQF
TRBV28	TRBJ2-3	ASSYRGSTDTQY
TRBV10-3	TRBJ1-2	AISDPGQGGDGYT
TRBV29-1	TRBJ2-1	SVVRADAYNEQF
TRBV9	TRBJ1-6	ASSGKSGDSYNSPLH
TRBV11-2	TRBJ2-4	ASSLDRVVNIQY
TRBV6-5	TRBJ2-5	ASSYRTETQY
TRBV15	TRBJ2-7	ATSESPEASHEQY
TRBV6-1	TRBJ1-6	ASRPGQGPTSPLH
TRBV7-8	TRBJ2-1	ASSRGQVGFNEQF
TRBV7-9	TRBJ1-5	ASSSGTDNPASNQPQH
TRBV9	TRBJ1-3	ASSVALGGIANSGNTIY
TRBV27	TRBJ2-7	ASSFSRVRYEQY
TRBV2	TRBJ1-4	ASTKQGASEKLF
TRBV5-6	TRBJ2-1	ASSGTSGSRFENEQF
TRBV2	TRBJ2-2	ASTNLGSNTGELF
TRBV4-2	TRBJ1-5	ASSQNLPRTGDNQPQH
TRBV11-2	TRBJ2-2	ASSAGTSGQTGELF
TRBV5-1	TRBJ1-3	ASSYPRGTKGNSGNTIY
TRBV10-3	TRBJ1-5	AISTAEESNQPQH
TRBV25-1	TRBJ2-5	ASSESGQGFQETQY
TRBV12-5	TRBJ2-7	ASGLGLAGSYEQY
TRBV5-1	TRBJ1-1	ASSYEGQANTEAF
TRBV5-4	TRBJ1-1	ASSYDRNTEAF
TRBV7-6	TRBJ2-7	ASSLRDTGDSYEQY
TRBV30	TRBJ1-6	AWSVGGNNSPLH
TRBV2	TRBJ2-2	ATQGAINTGELF
TRBV5-4	TRBJ1-1	ASYKDRVDTEAF
TRBV19	TRBJ2-4	ASSSGGLGKNIQY
TRBV7-9	TRBJ1-6	ASSLAPAEPPLH
TRBV6-6	TRBJ2-2	ASRTPRGLNTGELF
TRBV5-5	TRBJ1-4	ASNDRGLGEKLF
TRBV28	TRBJ1-6	ASRLTGLNSPLH
TRBV7-2	TRBJ2-5	ASSLVGTSGQETQY
TRBV10-3	TRBJ2-3	AISSGTGSDTQY
TRBV5-1	TRBJ2-5	ASSPRSDQETQY
TRBV9	TRBJ2-1	ASSGGSSYNEQF
TRBV6-5	TRBJ1-3	ASTLDVGPGNTIY